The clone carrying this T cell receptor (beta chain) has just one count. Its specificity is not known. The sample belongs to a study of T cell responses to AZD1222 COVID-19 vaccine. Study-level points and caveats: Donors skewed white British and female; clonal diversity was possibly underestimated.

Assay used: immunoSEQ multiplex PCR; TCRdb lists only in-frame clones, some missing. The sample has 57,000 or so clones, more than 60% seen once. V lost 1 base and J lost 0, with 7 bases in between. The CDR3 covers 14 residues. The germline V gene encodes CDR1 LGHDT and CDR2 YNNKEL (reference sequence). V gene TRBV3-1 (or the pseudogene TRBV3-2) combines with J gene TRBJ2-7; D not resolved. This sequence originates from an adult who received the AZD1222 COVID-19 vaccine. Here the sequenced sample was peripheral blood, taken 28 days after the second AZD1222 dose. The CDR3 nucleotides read TGTGCCAGCAGCCAAGTAGTCTTCTCCTACGAGCAGTACTTC. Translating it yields CASSQVVFSYEQYF.